The T cell receptor (beta chain) described here comes from a study of blood T cell repertoires in COVID-19. Study summary: COVID-19 samples, acute and convalescent, were from the United States, Italy and Spain.

Per the study methods: Estimated nucleated cell counts came from reference gene primer amplification. The repertoire was sequenced with immunoSEQ multiplex PCR; TCRdb's copy has only in-frame clones and lacks some. V and J calls and clone size are given by that table; D and trimming were obtained from the DNA. This sample has around 46,000 clones; more than 75% occur once, and the top ten carry 16%. From germline, CDR1 is SGHDT and CDR2 YYEEEE. Trimming removed 6 bases from V and 4 bases from J, with 13 bases in between. The CDR3 is 13 residues long. The clonotype comes from a man aged 55 to 70 with active or convalescent COVID-19. The sequenced sample was peripheral blood. This sequence joins TRBV5-6 and TRBJ1-1; D is possibly TRBD1 (5 bases). CDR3 bases: TGTGCCAGCACCCCCGTGGGGGGCACTGAAGCTTTCTTT. Translating gives CASTPVGGTEAFF.